Shown below are 14 T cell receptor beta chains from a single sample sequenced in a study of OX40 agonist ivuxolimab in advanced cancers. The data were produced by immunoSEQ multiplex PCR, yet TCRdb's version contains in-frame clones alone and is incomplete. The table records about 110,000 clones, approximately 90% of them present only once. Sample: CD4+ or CD8+ T cells sorted from blood, taken in a trial of the OX40 agonist ivuxolimab. The receptors shown here come from an adult with an advanced solid tumor such as melanoma, head and neck, liver or kidney cancer.

The chain joins TRBV5-1 to TRBJ2-5; D not resolved. The CDR3 is made up of 13 amino acids. Germline V CDR1 and CDR2: SGHRS, YFSETQ. Trimming pared 4 bases from V and 0 bases from J, leaving 7 bases between. This CDR3 is CASSQAHQETQYF. In DNA, the CDR3 is TGCGCCAGCAGCCAGGCACACCAAGAGACCCAGTACTTC.

This clone was seen a single time. The chain couples TRBV11-3 to TRBJ2-5, with 7 bases lining up with TRBD1. The CDR3 extends over 15 amino acids. The ends lost 5 bases at V and 0 bases at J; junction bases unmatched: 6. Germline CDR1 SGHNT, CDR2 YENEEA. CDR3 bases: TGTGCCAGCAGCGGACGGGACAGCTACCAAGAGACCCAGTACTTC. This codes for CASSGRDSYQETQYF.

V and J are TRBV5-1 and TRBJ1-1, with D possibly TRBD1 on 5 matching bases. V gave up 2 bases and J gave up 1 base, with 12 bases separating them. This CDR3 region has 15 residues. The germline CDR1 and CDR2 sequences are SGHRS and YFSETQ. The CDR3 DNA sequence: TGCGCCAGCAGCTTACTTGGGGGTCAGAACACTGAAGCTTTCTTT. The encoded protein is CASSLLGGQNTEAFF.

This clone was seen just once. V and J are TRBV11-3 and TRBJ2-3; D is undetermined. CDR1 and CDR2 from the germline V gene are SGHNT and YENEEA. CDR3 length: 10 residues. The V gene lost 8 bases and the J gene lost 3 bases, with 3 bases spanning the gap. The CDR3 here is CASGTDTQYF. Here the CDR3 DNA reads TGTGCCAGCGGAACAGATACGCAGTATTTT.

The genes are TRBV27 and TRBJ2-1, with D perhaps TRBD1 (6 bases). The CDR3 consists of 15 residues. The germline V gene has CDR1 MNHEY and CDR2 SMNVEV (reference sequence). V was clipped by 0 bases and J by 4 bases, with 10 bases between them. The CDR3 coding sequence is TGTGCCAGCAGTTTATCCGGACAGCCGTACAATGAGCAGTTCTTC. Translation gives CASSLSGQPYNEQFF.

The chain combines TRBV5-1 with TRBJ1-1; D gene uncertain. CDR1 and CDR2 (germline): SGHRS, YFSETQ. V was pared by 4 bases and J by 2 bases, with 15 bases between. This CDR3 is built from 15 residues. The CDR3 is CASSPWGGQNTEAFF. CDR3 nucleotide sequence: TGCGCCAGCAGCCCCTGGGGAGGGCAAAACACTGAAGCTTTCTTT.

This clone was detected only once. The chain is built from TRBV6-6 and TRBJ2-1; D remains unclear. This CDR3 is 11 amino acids long. V was clipped by 6 bases and J by 14 bases, with 14 bases between them. Germline V lookup: CDR1 MNHNY, CDR2 SVGAGI (reference sequence). CDR3 sequence: CASRSRSLEFF. The CDR3 DNA follows: TGTGCCAGCAGGTCGCGATCTTTGGAGTTCTTC.

The CDR3 sequence: CASGSLGGTGNTIYF. Here the CDR3 DNA reads TGTGCCAGCGGATCCCTTGGGGGGACTGGAAACACCATATATTTT. This sequence joins TRBV6-5 and TRBJ1-3; a possible D gene is TRBD1 (5 bases). V was trimmed by 8 bases and J by 2 bases, leaving 16 bases between them. Germline loops: CDR1 MNHEY, CDR2 SVGAGI. The CDR3 is 15 residues long.

The chain uses TRBV10-1 and TRBJ2-3, with D unresolved. V was clipped by 3 bases and J by 1 base, with 5 bases between them. This CDR3 has 13 amino acids. Germline-derived CDR1 and CDR2 are WNHNN and SYGVQD (reference sequence). CDR3 sequence reads: CASSEQGTDTQYF. CDR3 sequence (DNA): TGCGCCAGCAGTGAACAAGGCACAGATACGCAGTATTTT.

The CDR3 DNA follows: TGTGCCAGCAGCTTGAGGACTAGCGGAGGGGAGCAGTACTTC. Amino acids: CASSLRTSGGEQYF. The V gene is TRBV5-4, the J gene TRBJ2-7, with TRBD2 matching 10 bases. V lost 1 base and J lost 7; bases outside the gene matches: 5. The CDR3 runs 14 residues. Looked up from germline, CDR1 is SGHNT and CDR2 is YYREEE (reference sequence).

The J gene is TRBJ2-1, the V gene TRBV6-6; a possible D gene is TRBD1 (5 bases). Germline V gene data show CDR1 as MNHNY and CDR2 as SVGAGI (reference sequence). The length of the CDR3 is 14 residues. Trimming left V 7 bases short and J 6 bases short, with 16 bases between. The CDR3 loop is CASTRSQVGNEQFF. DNA of the CDR3: TGTGCCAGCACAAGATCACAGGTGGGCAATGAGCAGTTCTTC.

J is TRBJ1-2 and V is TRBV11-2, with 11 bases that match TRBD1. J lost 3 bases, V lost 3 bases, and 0 bases had no gene match. CDR1 and CDR2 from the germline V gene are SGHAT and FQNNGV. This CDR3 comprises 14 residues. CDR3: CASSLGQGDYGYTF. The CDR3 DNA reads TGTGCCAGCAGCTTGGGACAGGGGGACTATGGCTACACCTTC. The whole variable domain, filled in from reference TRBV11-2 and TRBJ1-2, reads EAGVAQSPRYKIIEKRQSVAFWCNPISGHATLYWYQQILGQGPKLLIQFQNNGVVDDSQLPKDRFSAERLKGVDSTLKIQPAKLEDSAVYLCASSLGQGDYGYTFGSGTRLTVV.

In its sample, this clone was seen once. The chain combines TRBV7-2 with TRBJ2-3, with D possibly being TRBD2 (6 bases). Trimming left V 4 bases short and J 3 bases short, with 8 bases between. CDR1 is SGHTA and CDR2 is FQGNSA in the germline V gene. This CDR3 region has 13 residues. For the CDR3, the DNA is TGTGCCAGCAGCTCCGGGGGAACAGATACGCAGTATTTT. This gives the protein CASSSGGTDTQYF.

J is TRBJ1-3 and V is TRBV9; the match to TRBD1 covers 8 bases. V dropped 3 bases and J dropped 4; count of bases not matched to a gene: 12. This CDR3 region has 17 residues. In germline, CDR1 is SGDLS, CDR2 YYNGEE. CDR3 amino acids: CASSEAPQGASGNTIYF. CDR3 coding DNA: TGTGCCAGCAGCGAGGCCCCCCAGGGGGCGTCGGGAAACACCATATATTTT.